The 5 T cell receptor beta chains presented below share a single source sample, sequenced in a study of regulatory T cells in long-lasting Graves disease. The time point here: newly diagnosed GD, antithyroid drugs for less than 3 months. PBMC RNA served as the TCR library source. Relying on iRepertoire HTBI primers and Arm-PCR of CDR3 regions, the team built TCR beta libraries. Using its own MiXCR run on the multiplex PCR reads, TCRdb lists one record per CDR3 protein. Of about 210,000 distinct CDR3 sequences listed, approximately 19% are singletons. This same sample was also taken into another study, of T cells in Graves' hyperthyroidism and ophthalmopathy.

Here the sequenced sample was peripheral blood mononuclear cells (PBMCs), taken at new diagnosis, from a patient treated with antithyroid drugs. All receptors come from a woman under 40 with Graves disease.

The V and J genes are TRBV30 and TRBJ2-1, with D unclear. Trimming removed 0 bases from V and 3 bases from J, with 15 bases in between. Germline V gives CDR1 GTSNPN, CDR2 SVGIG (reference sequence). The CDR3 consists of 16 residues. The CDR3 DNA reads TGTGCCTGGAGTGTACCCGTGGGCAGTTACTACAATGAGCAGTTCTTC. It specifies CAWSVPVGSYYNEQFF.

This clonotype came up many times. The chain employs TRBV7-8 and TRBJ2-7, with D unresolved. CDR1 is SGHVS, CDR2 FQNEAQ, per germline. V was pared by 5 bases and J by 5 bases, with 10 bases between. This CDR3 spans 12 amino acids. The CDR3 DNA sequence: TGTGCCAGCAGCCCTCGTGGGGACGAGCAGTACTTC. Its translation is CASSPRGDEQYF.

This clonotype came up a few times. V usage is TRBV6-5 and J usage is TRBJ1-5, with D hard to call. Trimming removed 0 bases from V and 6 bases from J, with 9 bases in between. Germline CDR1 is MNHEY and CDR2 is SVGAGI. The CDR3 has 14 residues. CDR3 amino acids: CASSYSTSGQPQHF. In nucleotides, the CDR3 is TGTGCCAGCAGTTACTCGACATCTGGTCAGCCCCAGCATTTT.

This clonotype was seen many times. This chain joins TRBV6-1 and TRBJ2-1; D might be TRBD2 (5 bases). Per the germline V gene, CDR1 is MNHNS and CDR2 is SASEGT. The CDR3 covers 15 residues. The V gene lost 2 bases and the J gene lost 2 bases, with 10 bases spanning the gap. CDR3 sequence reads: CASSEPGETYNEQFF. The CDR3 DNA reads as TGTGCCAGCAGTGAACCCGGGGAAACCTACAATGAGCAGTTCTTC.

A note on this clonotype: In this CDR3 the conserved last residue, phenylalanine or tryptophan, is missing, so a read error is likely. No DNA is shown, since the ends of the CDR3 on it are uncertain; the CDR3 is the one TCRdb lists. Here the CDR3 reads CASGYPGTTLLGP. The J gene is TRBJ2-4, the V gene TRBV6-8; the listed D gene, TRBD2, was not tested against the DNA. The CDR3 is 13 residues long, counting both termini. The V gene's germline CDR1 is MNHGY and CDR2 SAAAGT.